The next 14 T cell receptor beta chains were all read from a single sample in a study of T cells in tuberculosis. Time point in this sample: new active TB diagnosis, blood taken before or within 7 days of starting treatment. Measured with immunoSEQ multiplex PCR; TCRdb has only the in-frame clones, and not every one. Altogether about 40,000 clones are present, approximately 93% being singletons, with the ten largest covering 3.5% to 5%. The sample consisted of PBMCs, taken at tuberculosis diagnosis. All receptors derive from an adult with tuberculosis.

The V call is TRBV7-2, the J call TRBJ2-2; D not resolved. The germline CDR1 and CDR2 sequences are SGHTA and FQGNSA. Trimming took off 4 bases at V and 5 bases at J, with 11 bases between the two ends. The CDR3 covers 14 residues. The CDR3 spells CASSWSRRTGELFF. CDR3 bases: TGTGCCAGCAGCTGGTCTAGGAGAACCGGGGAGCTGTTTTTT.

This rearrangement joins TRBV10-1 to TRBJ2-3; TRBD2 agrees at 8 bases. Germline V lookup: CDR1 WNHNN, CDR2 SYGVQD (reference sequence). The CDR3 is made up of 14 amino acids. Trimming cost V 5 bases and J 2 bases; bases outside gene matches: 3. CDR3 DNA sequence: TGCGCCAGCAGTCCGGGACTAGACACAGATACGCAGTATTTT. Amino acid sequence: CASSPGLDTDTQYF.

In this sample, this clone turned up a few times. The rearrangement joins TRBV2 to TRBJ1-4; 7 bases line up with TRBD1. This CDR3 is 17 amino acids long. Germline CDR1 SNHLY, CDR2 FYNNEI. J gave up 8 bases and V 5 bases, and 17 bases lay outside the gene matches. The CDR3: CASSKVRVGQGEEKLFF. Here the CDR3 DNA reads TGTGCCAGCAGTAAAGTGAGAGTGGGCCAGGGGGAGGAAAAACTGTTTTTT.

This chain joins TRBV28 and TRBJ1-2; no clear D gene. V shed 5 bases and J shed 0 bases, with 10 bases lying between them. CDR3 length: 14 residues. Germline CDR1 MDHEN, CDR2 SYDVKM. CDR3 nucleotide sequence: TGTGCCAGCAGTCTACCAGGCGCTAACTATGGCTACACCTTC. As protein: CASSLPGANYGYTF.

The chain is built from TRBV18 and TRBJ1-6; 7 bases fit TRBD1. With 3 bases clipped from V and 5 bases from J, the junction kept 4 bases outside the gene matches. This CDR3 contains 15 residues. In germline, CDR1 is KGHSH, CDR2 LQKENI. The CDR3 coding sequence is TGTGCCAGCTCACCCGGACAGGAGAATAATTCACCCCTCCACTTT. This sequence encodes CASSPGQENNSPLHF.

CDR3 DNA sequence: TGTGCCAGCTCACCGGGACAGGGGGGAAGGAACACTGAAGCTTTCTTT. Residues: CASSPGQGGRNTEAFF. The chain has TRBV18 and TRBJ1-1; 11 bases align to TRBD1. The J segment lost 1 base and the V segment lost 3 bases, leaving 4 bases of the junction unmatched. Germline CDR1 KGHSH, CDR2 LQKENI. The CDR3 consists of 16 residues.

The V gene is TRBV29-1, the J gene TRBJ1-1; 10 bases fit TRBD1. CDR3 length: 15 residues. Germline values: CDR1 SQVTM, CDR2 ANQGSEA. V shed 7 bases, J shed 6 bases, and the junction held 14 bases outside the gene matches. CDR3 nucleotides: TGCAGCGGAGCGGACAGGGGGAATGGTAAGGCTGAAGCTTTCTTT. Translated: CSGADRGNGKAEAFF.

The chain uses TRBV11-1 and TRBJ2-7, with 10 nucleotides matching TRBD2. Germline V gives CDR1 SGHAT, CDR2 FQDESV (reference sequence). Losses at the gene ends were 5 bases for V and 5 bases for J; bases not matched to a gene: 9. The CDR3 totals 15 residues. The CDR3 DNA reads TGTGCCAGCAGCCTAGATCTAGCGGGGGTGAACGAGCAGTACTTC. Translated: CASSLDLAGVNEQYF.

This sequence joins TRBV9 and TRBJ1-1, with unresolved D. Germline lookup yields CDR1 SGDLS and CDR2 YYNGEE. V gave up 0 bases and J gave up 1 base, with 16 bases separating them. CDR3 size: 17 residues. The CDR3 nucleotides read TGTGCCAGCAGCGTAGCGTTCGGCAGCCCAGGGAACACTGAAGCTTTCTTT. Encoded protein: CASSVAFGSPGNTEAFF.

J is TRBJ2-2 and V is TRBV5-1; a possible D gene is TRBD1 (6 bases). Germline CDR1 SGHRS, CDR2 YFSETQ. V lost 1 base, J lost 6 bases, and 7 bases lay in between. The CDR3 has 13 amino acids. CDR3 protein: CASSLTGPGELFF. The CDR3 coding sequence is TGCGCCAGCAGCTTGACAGGGCCCGGGGAGCTGTTTTTT. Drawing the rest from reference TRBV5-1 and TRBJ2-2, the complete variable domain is KAGVTQTPRYLIKTRGQQVTLSCSPISGHRSVSWYQQTPGQGLQFLFEYFSETQRNKGNFPGRFSGRQFSNSRSEMNVSTLELGDSALYLCASSLTGPGELFFGEGSRLTVL.

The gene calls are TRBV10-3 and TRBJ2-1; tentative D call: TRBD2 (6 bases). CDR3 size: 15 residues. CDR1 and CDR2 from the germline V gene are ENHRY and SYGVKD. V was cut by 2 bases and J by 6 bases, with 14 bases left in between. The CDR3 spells CAISERDGTANEQFF. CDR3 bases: TGTGCCATCAGTGAGCGCGACGGGACTGCCAATGAGCAGTTCTTC.

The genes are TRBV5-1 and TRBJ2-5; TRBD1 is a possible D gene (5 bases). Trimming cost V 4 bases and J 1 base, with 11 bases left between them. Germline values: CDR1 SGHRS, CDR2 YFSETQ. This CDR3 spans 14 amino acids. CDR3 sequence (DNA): TGCGCCAGCAGCCTCCCGGACACCCAAGAGACCCAGTACTTC. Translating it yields CASSLPDTQETQYF.

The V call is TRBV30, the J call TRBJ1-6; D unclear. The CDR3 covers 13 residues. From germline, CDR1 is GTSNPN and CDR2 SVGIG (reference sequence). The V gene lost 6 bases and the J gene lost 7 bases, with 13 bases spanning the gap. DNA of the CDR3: TGTGCCTGTACGTCCGGGAGGAATTCACCCCTCCACTTT. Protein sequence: CACTSGRNSPLHF.

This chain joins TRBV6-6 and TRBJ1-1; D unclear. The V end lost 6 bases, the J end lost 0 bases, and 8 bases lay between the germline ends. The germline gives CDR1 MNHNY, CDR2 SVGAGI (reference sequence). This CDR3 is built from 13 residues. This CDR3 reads CASSLQLNTEAFF. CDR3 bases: TGTGCCAGCAGCCTACAGCTGAACACTGAAGCTTTCTTT.